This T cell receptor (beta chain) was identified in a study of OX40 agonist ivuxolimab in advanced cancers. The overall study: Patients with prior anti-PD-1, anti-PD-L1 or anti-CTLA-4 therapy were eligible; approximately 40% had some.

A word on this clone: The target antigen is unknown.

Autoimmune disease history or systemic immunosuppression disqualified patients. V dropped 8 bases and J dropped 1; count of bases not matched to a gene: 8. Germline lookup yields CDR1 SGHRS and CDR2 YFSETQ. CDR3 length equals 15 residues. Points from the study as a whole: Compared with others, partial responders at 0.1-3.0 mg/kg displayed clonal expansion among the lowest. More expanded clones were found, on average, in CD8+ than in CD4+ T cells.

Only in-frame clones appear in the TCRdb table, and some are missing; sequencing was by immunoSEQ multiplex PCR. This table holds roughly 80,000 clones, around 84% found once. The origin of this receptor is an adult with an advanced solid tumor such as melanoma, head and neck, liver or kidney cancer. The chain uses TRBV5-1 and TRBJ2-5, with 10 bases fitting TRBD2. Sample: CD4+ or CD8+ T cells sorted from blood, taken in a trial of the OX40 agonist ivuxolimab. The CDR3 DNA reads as TGCGCCAGTAAAGAAACTAGCGGGGTCCAAGAGACCCAGTACTTC. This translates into CASKETSGVQETQYF. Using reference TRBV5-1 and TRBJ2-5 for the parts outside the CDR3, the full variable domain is KAGVTQTPRYLIKTRGQQVTLSCSPISGHRSVSWYQQTPGQGLQFLFEYFSETQRNKGNFPGRFSGRQFSNSRSEMNVSTLELGDSALYLCASKETSGVQETQYFGPGTRLLVL.